This T cell receptor beta chain stems from a study of tumor-infiltrating lymphocytes in primary liver carcinoma. Alongside blood RNA obtained from unsorted whole blood, germline DNA was also extracted. Germline CDR1 MNHNY, CDR2 SVGAGI (reference sequence). The CDR3 spans 13 residues. A note on this clonotype: The junction and the germline gene differ at one end; a read error may be behind it.

A constant-region primer served to make TCR beta cDNA from roughly 500 ng total RNA. Modified slightly, ARM-PCR produced TCR beta libraries over three nested multiplex PCR rounds. With TRBV1-TRBV30 forward primers and a C-beta reverse primer, the first two PCR rounds were run for approximately 10 cycles each. TCRdb ran MiXCR on the multiplex PCR reads and lists one entry per CDR3 protein. The repertoire holds some 320,000 distinct CDR3 sequences, with roughly two thirds as singletons. The sequence derives from a man in his forties with primary liver carcinoma and hepatitis B virus infection. The sample taken for sequencing was peripheral blood. The rearrangement links TRBV6-6 to TRBJ1-2; no definite D call. This CDR3 reads CTSSPTGNYGYTF. Written as DNA, the CDR3 is TGTACCAGCAGCCCGACGGGTAACTATGGCTACACCTTC.